This T cell receptor beta chain is drawn from a study of blood T cell repertoires in COVID-19. Study summary: The United States, Italy and Spain supplied acute and convalescent COVID-19 samples. Sample material is recorded as cDNA or gDNA derived from T cells, B-cell-depleted T cells, or PBMCs.

Assay used: immunoSEQ multiplex PCR; TCRdb lists only in-frame clones, some missing. The sample records 150,000 to 200,000 clones, over 75% being singletons. Germline CDR1 SGHTA, CDR2 FQGNSA. This CDR3 has 16 amino acids. V was clipped by 1 base and J by 5 bases; unmatched bases: 5. As regards this clone: Other DNA variants within this sample encode the same CDR3.

The sequence was collected from a man aged 60-69 years with active or convalescent COVID-19. The genes are TRBV7-2 and TRBJ2-3, with 11 bases identical to TRBD2. Sample: peripheral blood. The CDR3 nucleotides read TGTGCCAGCAGCTTAGTAGCGGGAGGGCCGGGAGATACGCAGTATTTT. Amino acid sequence: CASSLVAGGPGDTQYF.